This T cell receptor beta chain was sequenced in a study of cytomegalovirus exposure and HLA in healthy donors. In the PCR, 60 Vbeta and 13 Jbeta primers were used. Libraries were prepared by immunoSEQ multiplex PCR; TCRdb keeps only in-frame clonotypes and omits some of them. The sample carries about 240,000 clones, about 80% recorded once. Study results and limitations: Association with HLA alleles at 0.05 false discovery rate was found for 15,000 or so TCR beta sequences in a later analysis. It was reportedly the case that the classifier diagnosed cytomegalovirus status with high specificity and sensitivity. V- and J-gene trimming in TCR beta was tied to a missense DCLRE1C variant by an analysis performed later. The study designated 164 TCR beta chains cytomegalovirus-associated.

Germline V gene data show CDR1 as SGHRS and CDR2 as YFSETQ. The CDR3 is 14 amino acids. Trimming removed 0 bases at V and 0 bases at J, with 7 bases between. As concerns this clone: No antigen is known for it. The sample contains more than one DNA sequence encoding this CDR3.

The sequenced material came from PBMCs. The V gene is TRBV5-1, the J gene TRBJ2-7; no firm D call. This TCR derives from an older woman in good health and CMV-seropositive. CDR3 coding DNA: TGCGCCAGCAGCTTGGGTTCCAGCTCCTACGAGCAGTACTTC. Protein product: CASSLGSSSYEQYF.